This TCR beta chain was documented in a study of a mutant IDH1 vaccine in newly diagnosed glioma. Looking at the study overall: Radiotherapy alone preceded vaccination by 4-6 weeks; alternatively, vaccination started with temozolomide cycles. General observations from the study: Any relationship between pseudoprogression and changes in top peripheral T cell clonotypes seemed absent.

Profiled with immunoSEQ multiplex PCR; TCRdb holds only in-frame clones, not every one. This table has approximately 81,000 clones, around 85% appearing once. The time point denotes: week 23, last vaccination. Every single dose of the vaccine, 300 ug of mutant IDH1 20-mer peptide, came with topical imiquimod. Points on this clone: Its specificity is not known.

The CDR3 is made up of 13 amino acids. The V gene lost 6 bases and the J gene lost 7 bases, with 15 bases spanning the gap. Germline values: CDR1 MDHEN, CDR2 SYDVKM. The sequencing here drew on PBMCs, taken from a glioma patient whose treatment included an IDH1 peptide vaccine. The sequence derives from a man aged 25 to 40 with glioma. Some clones in this sample may be carry-over from other donors' samples. This chain connects TRBV28 to TRBJ2-5; no clear D. CDR3 region: CASSSPPTWTQYF. The CDR3, as DNA: TGTGCCAGCAGCTCTCCTCCGACGTGGACCCAGTACTTC.